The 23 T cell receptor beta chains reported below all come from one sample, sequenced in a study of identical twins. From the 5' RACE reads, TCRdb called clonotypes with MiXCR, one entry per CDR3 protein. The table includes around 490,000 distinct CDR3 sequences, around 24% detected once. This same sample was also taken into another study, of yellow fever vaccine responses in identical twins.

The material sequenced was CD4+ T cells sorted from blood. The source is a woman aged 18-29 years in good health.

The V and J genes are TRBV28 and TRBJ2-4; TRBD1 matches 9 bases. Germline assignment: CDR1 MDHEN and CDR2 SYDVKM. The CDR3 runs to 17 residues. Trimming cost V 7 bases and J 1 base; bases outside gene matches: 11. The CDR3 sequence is CASTPRGQGPAKNIQYF. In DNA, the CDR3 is TGTGCCAGCACCCCGCGGGGACAGGGTCCCGCCAAAAACATTCAGTACTTC.

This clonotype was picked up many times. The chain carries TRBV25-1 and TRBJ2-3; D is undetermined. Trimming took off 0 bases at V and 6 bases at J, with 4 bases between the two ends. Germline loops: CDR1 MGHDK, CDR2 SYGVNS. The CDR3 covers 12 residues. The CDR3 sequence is CASSEYTDTQYF. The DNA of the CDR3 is TGTGCCAGCAGTGAATATACTGATACGCAGTATTTT. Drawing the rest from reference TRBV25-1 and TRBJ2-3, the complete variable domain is EADIYQTPRYLVIGTGKKITLECSQTMGHDKMYWYQQDPGMELHLIHYSYGVNSTEKGDLSSESTVSRIRTEHFPLTLESARPSHTSQYLCASSEYTDTQYFGPGTRLTVL.

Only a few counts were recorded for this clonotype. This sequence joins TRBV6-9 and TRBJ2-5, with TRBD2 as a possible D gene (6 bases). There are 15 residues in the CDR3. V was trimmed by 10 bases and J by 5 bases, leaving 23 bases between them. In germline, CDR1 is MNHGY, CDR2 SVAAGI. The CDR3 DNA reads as TGTGCCACCTTCAACGGGGGTTTAGGGCAGGAGACCCAGTACTTC. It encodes CATFNGGLGQETQYF.

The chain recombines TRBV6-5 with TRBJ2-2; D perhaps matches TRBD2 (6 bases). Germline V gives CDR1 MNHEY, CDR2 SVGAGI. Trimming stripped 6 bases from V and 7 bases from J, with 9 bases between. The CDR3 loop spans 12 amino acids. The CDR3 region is CASRGGVGELFF. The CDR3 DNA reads TGTGCCAGCAGGGGGGGAGTCGGGGAGCTGTTTTTT.

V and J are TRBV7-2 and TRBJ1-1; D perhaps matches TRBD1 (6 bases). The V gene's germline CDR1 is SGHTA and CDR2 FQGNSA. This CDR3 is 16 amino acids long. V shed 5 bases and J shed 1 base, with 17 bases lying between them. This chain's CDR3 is CASSIRPGQGNTEAFF. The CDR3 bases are TGTGCCAGCAGCATTCGGCCGGGACAAGGGAACACTGAAGCTTTCTTT.

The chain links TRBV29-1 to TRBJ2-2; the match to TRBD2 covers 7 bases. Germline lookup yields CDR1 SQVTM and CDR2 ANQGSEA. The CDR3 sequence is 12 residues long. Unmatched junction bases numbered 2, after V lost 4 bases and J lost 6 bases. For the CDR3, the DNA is TGCAGCGTTGTTCTAGCGGCCGGGGAGCTGTTTTTT. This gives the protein CSVVLAAGELFF.

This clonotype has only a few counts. In DNA, the CDR3 is TGCGCCAGCAGCCAAGTTTCGGGGGGCCGGACCGGGGAGCTGTTTTTT. Translating gives CASSQVSGGRTGELFF. The chain carries TRBV4-1 and TRBJ2-2, with a tentative D call TRBD2 (7 bases). The CDR3 is 16 amino acids. V was clipped by 1 base and J by 5 bases, with 14 bases between them. The V gene's germline CDR1 is MGHRA and CDR2 YSYEKL.

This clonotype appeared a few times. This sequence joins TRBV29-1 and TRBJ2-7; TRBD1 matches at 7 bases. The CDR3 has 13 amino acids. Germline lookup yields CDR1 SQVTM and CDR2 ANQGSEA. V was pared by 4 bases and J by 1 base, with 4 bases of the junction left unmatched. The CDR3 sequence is CSVGVGQSYEQYF. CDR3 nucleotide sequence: TGCAGCGTTGGGGTGGGACAGTCCTACGAGCAGTACTTC.

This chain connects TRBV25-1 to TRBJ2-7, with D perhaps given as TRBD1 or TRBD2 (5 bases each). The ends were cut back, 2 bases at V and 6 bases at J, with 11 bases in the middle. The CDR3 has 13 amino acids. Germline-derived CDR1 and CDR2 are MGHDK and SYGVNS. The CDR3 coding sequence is TGTGCCAGCAGTGAAGGTGGGGCGGGCGAGCAGTACTTC. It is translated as CASSEGGAGEQYF.

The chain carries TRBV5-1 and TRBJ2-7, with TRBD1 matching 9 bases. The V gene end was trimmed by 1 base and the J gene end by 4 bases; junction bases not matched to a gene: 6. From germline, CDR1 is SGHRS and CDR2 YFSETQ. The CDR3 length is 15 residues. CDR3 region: CASSLPPGQGYEQYF. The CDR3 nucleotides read TGCGCCAGCAGCTTGCCTCCGGGACAGGGATACGAGCAGTACTTC.

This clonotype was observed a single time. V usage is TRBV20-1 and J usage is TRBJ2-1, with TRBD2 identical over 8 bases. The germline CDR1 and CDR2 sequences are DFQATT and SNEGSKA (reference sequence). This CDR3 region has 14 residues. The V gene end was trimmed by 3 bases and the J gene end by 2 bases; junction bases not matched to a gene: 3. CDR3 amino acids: CSASGRGAYNEQFF. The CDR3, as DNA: TGCAGTGCTAGCGGGAGGGGAGCCTACAATGAGCAGTTCTTC.

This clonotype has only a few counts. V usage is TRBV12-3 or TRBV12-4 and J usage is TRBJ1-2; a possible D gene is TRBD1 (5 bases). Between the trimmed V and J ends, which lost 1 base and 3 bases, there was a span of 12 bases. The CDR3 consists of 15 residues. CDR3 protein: CASSLGFSGHYGYTF. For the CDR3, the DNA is TGTGCCAGCAGTTTAGGTTTTTCAGGGCACTATGGCTACACCTTC.

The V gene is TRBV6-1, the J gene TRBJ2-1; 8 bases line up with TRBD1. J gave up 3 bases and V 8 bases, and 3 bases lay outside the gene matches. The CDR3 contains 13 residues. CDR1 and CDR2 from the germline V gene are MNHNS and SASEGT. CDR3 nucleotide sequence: TGTGCCAGCCAGGACAGGGACTACAATGAGCAGTTCTTC. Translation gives CASQDRDYNEQFF.

CDR3 sequence: CASRSGGAKDTQYF. CDR3 DNA sequence: TGTGCCAGCAGAAGCGGGGGGGCGAAGGATACGCAGTATTTT. The chain is built from TRBV6-1 and TRBJ2-3; TRBD2 matches 10 bases. The CDR3 has 14 amino acids. The germline V gene encodes CDR1 MNHNS and CDR2 SASEGT. J was trimmed by 6 bases and V by 6 bases; bases with no gene match: 6.

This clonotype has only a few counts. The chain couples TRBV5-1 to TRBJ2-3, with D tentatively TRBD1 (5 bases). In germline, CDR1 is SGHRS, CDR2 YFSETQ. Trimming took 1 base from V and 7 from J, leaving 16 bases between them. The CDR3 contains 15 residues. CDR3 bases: TGCGCCAGCAGCTTGACTGTAGGGGAACCATATACGCAGTATTTT. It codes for CASSLTVGEPYTQYF.

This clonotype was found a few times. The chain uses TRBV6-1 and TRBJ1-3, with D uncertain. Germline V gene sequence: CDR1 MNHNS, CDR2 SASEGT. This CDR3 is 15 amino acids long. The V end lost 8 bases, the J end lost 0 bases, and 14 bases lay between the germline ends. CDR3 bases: TGTGCCAGCGGTGGGGTAAGGGCCTCTGGAAACACCATATATTTT. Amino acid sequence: CASGGVRASGNTIYF.

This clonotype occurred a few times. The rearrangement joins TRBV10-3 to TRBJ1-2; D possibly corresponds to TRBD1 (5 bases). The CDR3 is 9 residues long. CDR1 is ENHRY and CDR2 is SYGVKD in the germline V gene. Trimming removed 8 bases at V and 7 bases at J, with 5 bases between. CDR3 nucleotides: TGTGCCATCGGGGCTGGCTACACCTTC. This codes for CAIGAGYTF.

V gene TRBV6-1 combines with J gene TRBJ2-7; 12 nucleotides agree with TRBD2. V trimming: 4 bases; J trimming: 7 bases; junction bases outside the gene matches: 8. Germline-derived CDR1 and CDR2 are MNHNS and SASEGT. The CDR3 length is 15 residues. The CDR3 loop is CASSVLTSGSGEQYF. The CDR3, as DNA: TGTGCCAGCAGTGTCCTGACTAGCGGGAGTGGTGAGCAGTACTTC.

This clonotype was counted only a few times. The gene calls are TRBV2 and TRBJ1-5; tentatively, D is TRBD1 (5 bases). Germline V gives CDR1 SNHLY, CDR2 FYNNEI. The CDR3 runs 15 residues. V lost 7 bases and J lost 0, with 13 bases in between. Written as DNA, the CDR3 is TGTGCCAGCATGGGGGGGATATATAGCAATCAGCCCCAGCATTTT. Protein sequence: CASMGGIYSNQPQHF.

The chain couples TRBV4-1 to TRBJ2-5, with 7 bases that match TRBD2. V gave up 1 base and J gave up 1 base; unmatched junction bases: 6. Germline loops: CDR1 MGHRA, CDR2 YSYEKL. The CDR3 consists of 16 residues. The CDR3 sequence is CASSQGPGTTQETQYF. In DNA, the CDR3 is TGCGCCAGCAGCCAAGGTCCCGGGACTACCCAAGAGACCCAGTACTTC.

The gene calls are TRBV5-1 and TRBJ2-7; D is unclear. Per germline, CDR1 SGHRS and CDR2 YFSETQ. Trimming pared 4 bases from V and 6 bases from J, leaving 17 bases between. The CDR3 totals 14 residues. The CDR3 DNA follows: TGCGCCAGCAGCCCCCTCCGGGCCCCTCTCGAGCAGTACTTC. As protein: CASSPLRAPLEQYF.

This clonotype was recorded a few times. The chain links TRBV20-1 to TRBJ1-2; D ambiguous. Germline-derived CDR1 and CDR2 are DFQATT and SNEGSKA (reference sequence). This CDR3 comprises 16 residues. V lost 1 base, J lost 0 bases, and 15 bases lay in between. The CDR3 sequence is CSARGPGGSSNYGYTF. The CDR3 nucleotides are TGCAGTGCTAGAGGGCCAGGTGGCTCTTCTAACTATGGCTACACCTTC.

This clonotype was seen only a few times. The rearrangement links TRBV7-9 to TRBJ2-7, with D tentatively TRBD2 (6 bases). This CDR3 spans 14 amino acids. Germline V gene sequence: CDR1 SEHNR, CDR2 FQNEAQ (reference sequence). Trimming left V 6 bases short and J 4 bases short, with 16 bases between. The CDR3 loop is CASSPGDLLYEQYF. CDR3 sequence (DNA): TGTGCCAGCAGTCCGGGGGACCTCCTTTACGAGCAGTACTTC.